This paragraph covers one T cell receptor beta chain sequence. Methods used by the authors: Amplifying reference gene primers gave estimates of nucleated cell counts. The method was immunoSEQ multiplex PCR; TCRdb's version includes in-frame clones alone and lacks a portion of them. Clonal size and the V and J genes are those of that table, whereas D and trimming came from the DNA. This sample has more than 140,000 clones, with around 84% found just once. This CDR3 has 14 residues. Trimming removed 2 bases from V and 8 bases from J; junction bases left unmatched: 4. Germline CDR1 MNHNY, CDR2 SVGAGI (reference sequence). These data come from a study of blood T cell repertoires in COVID-19.

The sequenced material came from peripheral blood. The sequence came from a woman aged 45-65 years in a cohort sampled during active or convalescent COVID-19. The chain couples TRBV6-6 to TRBJ2-1; 9 nucleotides agree with TRBD2. In DNA form, the CDR3 reads TGTGCCAGCAGTTACGCGGGGGGGCTGGATGAGCAGTTCTTC. Translation gives CASSYAGGLDEQFF.